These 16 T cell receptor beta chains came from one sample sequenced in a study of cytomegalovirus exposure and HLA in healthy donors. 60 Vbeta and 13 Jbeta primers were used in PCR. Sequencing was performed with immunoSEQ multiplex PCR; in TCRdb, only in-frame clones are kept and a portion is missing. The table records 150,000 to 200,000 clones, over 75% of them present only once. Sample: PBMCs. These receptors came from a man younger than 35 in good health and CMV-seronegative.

The CDR3, as DNA: TGTGCCAGCAGTTACTCGCTAGCCCAAGAGACCCAGTACTTC. Translated: CASSYSLAQETQYF. The V gene is TRBV6-5, the J gene TRBJ2-5; TRBD2 is a possible D gene (5 bases). CDR1 is MNHEY and CDR2 is SVGAGI in the germline V gene. This CDR3 is 14 amino acids long. Trimming took off 0 bases at V and 1 base at J, with 6 bases between the two ends.

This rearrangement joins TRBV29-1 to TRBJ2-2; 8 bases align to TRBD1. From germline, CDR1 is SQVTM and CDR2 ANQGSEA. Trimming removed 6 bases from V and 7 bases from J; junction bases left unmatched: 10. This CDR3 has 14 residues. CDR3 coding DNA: TGCAGCGTCGGACCAGGGGGCTCCGTCGGGGAGCTGTTTTTT. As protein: CSVGPGGSVGELFF.

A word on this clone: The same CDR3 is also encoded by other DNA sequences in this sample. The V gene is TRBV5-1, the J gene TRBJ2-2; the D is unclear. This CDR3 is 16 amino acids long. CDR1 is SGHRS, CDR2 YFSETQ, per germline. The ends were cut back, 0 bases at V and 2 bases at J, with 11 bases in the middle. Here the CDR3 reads CASSLGSGTNTGELFF. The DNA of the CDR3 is TGCGCCAGCAGCTTGGGGTCAGGAACTAACACCGGGGAGCTGTTTTTT. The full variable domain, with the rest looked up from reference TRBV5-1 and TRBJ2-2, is KAGVTQTPRYLIKTRGQQVTLSCSPISGHRSVSWYQQTPGQGLQFLFEYFSETQRNKGNFPGRFSGRQFSNSRSEMNVSTLELGDSALYLCASSLGSGTNTGELFFGEGSRLTVL.

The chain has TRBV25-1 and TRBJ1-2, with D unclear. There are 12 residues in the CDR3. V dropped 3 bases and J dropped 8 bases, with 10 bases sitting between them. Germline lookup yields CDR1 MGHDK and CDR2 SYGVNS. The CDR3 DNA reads TGTGCCAGCAGTGAGAACTATATGGGCTACACCTTC. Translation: CASSENYMGYTF.

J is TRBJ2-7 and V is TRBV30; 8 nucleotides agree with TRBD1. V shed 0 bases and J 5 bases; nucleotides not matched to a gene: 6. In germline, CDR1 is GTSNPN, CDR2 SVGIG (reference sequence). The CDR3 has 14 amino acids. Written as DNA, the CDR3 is TGTGCCTGGAGTGTCAGGACAGGGTCCAACGAGCAGTACTTC. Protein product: CAWSVRTGSNEQYF. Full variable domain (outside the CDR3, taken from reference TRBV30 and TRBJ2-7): SQTIHQWPATLVQPVGSPLSLECTVEGTSNPNLYWYRQAAGRGLQLLFYSVGIGQISSEVPQNLSASRPQDRQFILSSKKLLLSDSGFYLCAWSVRTGSNEQYFGPGTRLTVT.

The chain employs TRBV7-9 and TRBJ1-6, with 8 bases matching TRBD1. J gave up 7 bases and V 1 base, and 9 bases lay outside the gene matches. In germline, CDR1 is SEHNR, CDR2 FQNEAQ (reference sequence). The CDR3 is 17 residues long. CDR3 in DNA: TGTGCCAGCAGCTTAGAACGACAGGGGAGCGGGAATTCACCCCTCCACTTT. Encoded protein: CASSLERQGSGNSPLHF.

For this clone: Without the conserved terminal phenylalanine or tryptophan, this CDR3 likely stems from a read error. The CDR3 sequence: CASSPVGLNYGYTS. The CDR3 DNA reads as TGTGCCAGCAGCCCCGTGGGACTTAACTATGGCTACACCTCC. This chain uses TRBV14 with TRBJ1-2; maybe TRBD1 (5 bases). Germline values: CDR1 SGHDN, CDR2 FVKESK. V was clipped by 4 bases and J by 1 base, with 10 bases between them. This CDR3 has 14 amino acids.

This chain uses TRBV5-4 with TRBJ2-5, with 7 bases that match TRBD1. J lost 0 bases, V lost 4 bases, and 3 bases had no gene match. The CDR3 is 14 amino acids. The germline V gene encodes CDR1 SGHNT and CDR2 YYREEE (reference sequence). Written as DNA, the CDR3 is TGTGCCAGCAGCGTGACAGGGAACCAAGAGACCCAGTACTTC. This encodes CASSVTGNQETQYF. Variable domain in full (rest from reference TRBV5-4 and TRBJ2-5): ETGVTQSPTHLIKTRGQQVTLRCSSQSGHNTVSWYQQALGQGPQFIFQYYREEENGRGNFPPRFSGLQFPNYSSELNVNALELDDSALYLCASSVTGNQETQYFGPGTRLLVL.

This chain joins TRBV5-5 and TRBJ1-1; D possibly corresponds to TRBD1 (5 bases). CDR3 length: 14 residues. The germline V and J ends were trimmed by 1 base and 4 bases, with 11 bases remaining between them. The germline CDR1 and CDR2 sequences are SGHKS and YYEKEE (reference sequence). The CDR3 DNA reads TGTGCCAGCAGCTTGACGGGGGGGGGCACTGAAGCTTTCTTT. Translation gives CASSLTGGGTEAFF. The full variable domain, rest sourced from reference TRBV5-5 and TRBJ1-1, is DAGVTQSPTHLIKTRGQQVTLRCSPISGHKSVSWYQQVLGQGPQFIFQYYEKEERGRGNFPDRFSARQFPNYSSELNVNALLLGDSALYLCASSLTGGGTEAFFGQGTRLTVV.

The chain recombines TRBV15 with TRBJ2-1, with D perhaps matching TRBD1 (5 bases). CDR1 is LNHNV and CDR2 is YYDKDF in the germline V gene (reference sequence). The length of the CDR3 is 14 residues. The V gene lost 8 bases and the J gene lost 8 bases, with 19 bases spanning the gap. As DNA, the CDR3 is TGTGCCACCCGTGTCCAGGGAATTTCTTATGAGCAGTTCTTC. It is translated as CATRVQGISYEQFF.

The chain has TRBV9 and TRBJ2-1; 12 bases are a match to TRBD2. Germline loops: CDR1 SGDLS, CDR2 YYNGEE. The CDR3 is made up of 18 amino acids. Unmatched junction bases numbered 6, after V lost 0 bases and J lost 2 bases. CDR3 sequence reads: CASSVVGLAGIPYNEQFF. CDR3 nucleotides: TGTGCCAGCAGCGTAGTTGGACTAGCGGGGATTCCCTACAATGAGCAGTTCTTC.

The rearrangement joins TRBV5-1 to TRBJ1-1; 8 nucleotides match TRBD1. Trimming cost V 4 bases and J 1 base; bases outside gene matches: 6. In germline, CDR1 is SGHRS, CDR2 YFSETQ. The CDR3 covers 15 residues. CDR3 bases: TGCGCCAGCAGCCTGGACGGACAGGGGAACACTGAAGCTTTCTTT. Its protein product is CASSLDGQGNTEAFF.

Here the CDR3 reads CASSGGTSGLYNEQFF. CDR3 in DNA: TGTGCCAGTAGTGGGGGGACTAGCGGGCTCTACAATGAGCAGTTCTTC. The chain joins TRBV19 to TRBJ2-1; the match to TRBD2 covers 12 bases. V was pared by 5 bases and J by 3 bases, with 5 bases of the junction left unmatched. Germline CDR1 reads LNHDA; CDR2 reads SQIVND (reference sequence). The CDR3 loop spans 16 amino acids.

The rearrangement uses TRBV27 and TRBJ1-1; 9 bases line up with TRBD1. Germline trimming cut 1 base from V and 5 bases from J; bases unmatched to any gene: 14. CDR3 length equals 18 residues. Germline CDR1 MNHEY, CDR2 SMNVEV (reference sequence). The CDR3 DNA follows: TGTGCCAGCAGTTTATTCGCCGGGACAGGGTGGGGTCGGACTGAAGCTTTCTTT. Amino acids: CASSLFAGTGWGRTEAFF.

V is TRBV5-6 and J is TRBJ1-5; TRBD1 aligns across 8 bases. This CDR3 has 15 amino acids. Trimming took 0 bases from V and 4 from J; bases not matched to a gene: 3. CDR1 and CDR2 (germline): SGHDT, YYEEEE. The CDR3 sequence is CASSLAGGANQPQHF. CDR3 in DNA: TGTGCCAGCAGCTTGGCAGGGGGCGCGAATCAGCCCCAGCATTTT.

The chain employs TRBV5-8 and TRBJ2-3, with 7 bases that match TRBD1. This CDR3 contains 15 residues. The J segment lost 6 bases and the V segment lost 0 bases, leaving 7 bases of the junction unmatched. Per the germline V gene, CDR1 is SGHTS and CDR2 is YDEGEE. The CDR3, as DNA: TGTGCCAGCAGCTTGGAGGGGGCGAGGCGGGATACGCAGTATTTT. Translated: CASSLEGARRDTQYF.